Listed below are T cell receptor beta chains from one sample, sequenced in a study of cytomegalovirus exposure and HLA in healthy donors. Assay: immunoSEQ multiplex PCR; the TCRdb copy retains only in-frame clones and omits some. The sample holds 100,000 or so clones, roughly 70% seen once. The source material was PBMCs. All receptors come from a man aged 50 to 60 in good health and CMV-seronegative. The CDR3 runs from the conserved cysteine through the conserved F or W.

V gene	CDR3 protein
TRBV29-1	CSVELWTGPNYGYTF
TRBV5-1	CASSLQGQEGNEQFF
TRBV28	CASRHTGVDEQFF
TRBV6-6	CASSPPEGTGELFF
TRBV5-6	CASSLTANTRGEQFF
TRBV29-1	CSVVGRIGGEQYF
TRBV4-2	CASSQDVGGAQPQHF
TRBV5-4	CASSQGTGGRKAFF
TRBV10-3	CATEGTGNNQPQHF
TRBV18	CASSPGLSSSNQPQHF
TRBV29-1	CSVDAGGAGTEAFF
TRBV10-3	CAISEGSGGPLGEQFF
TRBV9	CASSVGGLDAQYF
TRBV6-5	CASSFTGTSYEQYF
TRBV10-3	CAISESSAGEANQPQHF
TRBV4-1	CASSHPGLGRLVDTQYF
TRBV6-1	CASSFPAGGTYEQYF
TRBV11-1	CASTIGTSGEQFF
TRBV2	CASSEDGNSNQPQHF
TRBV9	CASSVGQGSYNEQFF
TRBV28	CASSLGSFRPYEQYF
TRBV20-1	CSAASHNEQFF